Listed here are 16 T cell receptor gamma chains from one sample, sequenced in a study of gamma-delta chains in newborns, infants, children. TCRdb called clones anew from the reads with CATT. The data hold some 1,000 gamma-chain clones, with around 35% observed a single time. Source material: blood. These receptors all stem from a child who was a newborn, infant or young child, either healthy, febrile or measles-vaccinated (not recorded which).

With respect to this clone: Other DNA sequences in the sample encode the same CDR3. This rearrangement joins TRGV9 to TRGJP. Matching the DNA to germline supplied the J gene, which TCRdb does not give. Germline V gene sequence: CDR1 GITISATS, CDR2 ISYDGTV (reference sequence). The CDR3 extends over 17 amino acids. V trimming: 4 bases; J trimming: 4 bases; junction bases outside the gene matches: 7. The CDR3 DNA reads TGTGCCTTGTGGGATGATCGTCAAGAGTTGGGCAAAAAAATCAAGGTATTT. Its protein is CALWDDRQELGKKIKVF.

Comments on this clone: Distinct nucleotide sequences in the sample also encode this CDR3. The CDR3 loop is CALWELELGKKIKVF. The CDR3 nucleotides read TGTGCCTTGTGGGAACTTGAGTTGGGCAAAAAAATCAAGGTATTT. The chain recombines TRGV9 with TRGJP. As TCRdb names no J gene, one was assigned here on the basis of a DNA match to germline. Germline V lookup: CDR1 GITISATS, CDR2 ISYDGTV (reference sequence). The length of the CDR3 is 15 residues. Trimming cost V 4 bases and J 7 bases; bases outside gene matches: 4.

By sample fraction, this clone is large. Given a much more abundant clone one base away, this may be a read error. The genes are TRGV9 and TRGJP. J lost 5 bases, V lost 0 bases, and 1 base had no gene match. CDR1 is GITISATS, CDR2 ISYDGTV, per germline (reference sequence). The CDR3 runs to 16 residues. CDR3 in amino acids: CALWEVEELGKKIKVF. In DNA form, the CDR3 reads TGTGCCTTGTGGGAGGTGGAAGAGTTGGGCAAAAAAATCAAGGTATTT.

Remarks on this clone: The same CDR3 also results from other DNA sequences found in this sample. The chain uses TRGV9 and TRGJP. The J gene was missing in TCRdb and was found by matching the end of the DNA to germline. This CDR3 is 17 amino acids long. The V and J ends lost 1 base and 7 bases, in that order; junction bases with no gene match: 7. The V gene's germline CDR1 is GITISATS and CDR2 ISYDGTV (reference sequence). The CDR3 spells CALWEVPQELGKKIKVF. The CDR3 DNA follows: TGTGCCTTGTGGGAGGTCCCGCAGGAGTTGGGCAAAAAAATCAAGGTATTT.

This clone was seen a few times. This chain links TRGV9 with TRGJP. In the absence of a J gene in TCRdb, the DNA was matched to germline to assign it here. Germline V lookup: CDR1 GITISATS, CDR2 ISYDGTV (reference sequence). Trimming cost V 0 bases and J 10 bases; bases outside gene matches: 6. This CDR3 region has 16 residues. Here the CDR3 reads CALWEVHGLGKKIKVF. CDR3 DNA: TGTGCCTTGTGGGAGGTGCATGGTTTGGGCAAAAAAATCAAGGTATTT.

The count of this clone is one. The gene calls are TRGV9 and TRGJ1 or TRGJ2. TCRdb supplies no J gene; here it was assigned by aligning the nucleotide sequence to germline. The CDR3 loop spans 11 amino acids. The J segment lost 5 bases and the V segment lost 3 bases, leaving 1 base of the junction unmatched. Looked up from germline, CDR1 is GITISATS and CDR2 is ISYDGTV (reference sequence). In DNA, the CDR3 is TGTGCCTTGTGGGAGAATTATAAGAAACTCTTT. Translation gives CALWENYKKLF.

Worth noting for this clone: Possible read error: a much larger clone is one base away. Other DNA sequences in the sample encode the same CDR3. The chain uses TRGV9 and TRGJP. The J gene is not listed in TCRdb, so it was assigned here from a DNA match to germline. In germline, CDR1 is GITISATS, CDR2 ISYDGTV (reference sequence). The CDR3 covers 17 residues. The ends lost 0 bases at V and 7 bases at J; junction bases unmatched: 6. The CDR3 DNA reads as TGTGCCTTGTGGGAGGTGCAAGGGGAGTTGGGCAAAAAAATCAAGGTATTT. Its translation is CALWEVQGELGKKIKVF.

For this clone: One junction end does not reproduce the germline sequence, and a read error may be involved. The V call is TRGV9, the J call TRGJP. TCRdb is silent on the J gene; assignment here came from matching the DNA to germline. Germline CDR1 GITISATS, CDR2 ISYDGTV (reference sequence). The CDR3 totals 17 residues. The CDR3 sequence: CAFWEVVEELGKKIKVF. The CDR3 nucleotides are TGTGCCTTCTGGGAGGTAGTTGAAGAGTTGGGCAAAAAAATCAAGGTATTT.

Remarks on this clone: Mismatch with germline at one junction end may stem from a read error. The V call is TRGV9, the J call TRGJP. This CDR3 has 14 amino acids. From germline, CDR1 is GITISATS and CDR2 ISYDGTV (reference sequence). The CDR3 loop reads CALWQELGKKIKVF. The CDR3 bases are TGTGCCTTGTGGCAAGAGCTGGGCAAAAAAATCAAGGTATTT.

This clone was picked up a small number of times. The J gene is TRGJP, the V gene TRGV9. The J gene was not available in TCRdb and was assigned here by matching the DNA to germline segments. Trimming at V came to 0 bases and at J to 8 bases, leaving 7 bases not matched to a gene. Germline-derived CDR1 and CDR2 are GITISATS and ISYDGTV (reference sequence). This CDR3 has 17 amino acids. This CDR3 is CALWEVHGKLGKKIKVF. In DNA form, the CDR3 reads TGTGCCTTGTGGGAGGTGCATGGAAAGTTGGGCAAAAAAATCAAGGTATTT.

As to this clone: The germline gene is not matched at one end of the junction; a read error may be the cause. The chain combines TRGV9 with TRGJP. TCRdb leaves out the J gene; it was filled in here by matching the DNA to germline. The CDR3 has 17 amino acids. Germline lookup yields CDR1 GITISATS and CDR2 ISYDGTV (reference sequence). CDR3 nucleotide sequence: TGTGCCTTGTGGGAGCCAATACAAGAGTCGGGCAAAAAAATCAAGGTATTT. This encodes CALWEPIQESGKKIKVF.

Notes on this clone: Compared with germline, one end of the junction differs, possibly owing to a read error. The rearrangement joins TRGV9 to TRGJP1. TCRdb does not report a J gene; here it was assigned by matching the DNA to germline references. CDR3 size: 17 residues. The V gene's germline CDR1 is GITISATS and CDR2 ISYDGTV (reference sequence). This chain's CDR3 is CALWGVIRELGKKIKIF. CDR3 coding DNA: TGTGCCTTGTGGGGGGTGATCCGAGAGCTGGGCAAAAAAATCAAGATATTT.

Called V gene: TRGV9; the J gene was not called. Germline V gene lookup returns CDR1 GITISATS and CDR2 ISYDGTV (reference sequence). CDR3 size: 16 residues. CDR3 sequence: CALWEVFEVGKKIKVF. The CDR3 DNA reads TGTGCCTTGTGGGAGGTGTTCGAGGTGGGCAAAAAAATAAAGGTCTTT.

A few counts support this clone. This chain uses TRGV8 with TRGJP1. Germline matching of the DNA provided the J gene here, since TCRdb leaves it blank. This CDR3 contains 14 residues. Germline V gene sequence: CDR1 VENAVY, CDR2 YDSYNSRV. J was trimmed by 4 bases and V by 3 bases; bases with no gene match: 5. The CDR3 DNA reads TGTGCCACCTGGGATCAAGACACTGGTTGGTTCAAGATATTT. It translates to CATWDQDTGWFKIF.

Here the V gene is TRGV9, but the J gene went uncalled. The CDR3 runs to 13 residues. From germline, CDR1 is GITISATS and CDR2 ISYDGTV (reference sequence). CDR3 loop: CALWELENNNKLF. Here the CDR3 DNA reads TGTGCCTTGTGGGAGTTGGAAAATAATAACAAACTATTT.

On this clone itself: A much larger clonotype is one base distant, so this may be a read error. The chain employs TRGV9 and TRGJP. TCRdb carries no J gene annotation; the J gene was assigned here by matching the DNA with germline. Germline CDR1 and CDR2: GITISATS and ISYDGTV (reference sequence). The CDR3 is 14 residues long. CDR3 sequence: CALWALLGRKIKVF. DNA for the CDR3: TGTGCCTTGTGGGCCCTGTTGGGCAGAAAAATCAAGGTATTT.